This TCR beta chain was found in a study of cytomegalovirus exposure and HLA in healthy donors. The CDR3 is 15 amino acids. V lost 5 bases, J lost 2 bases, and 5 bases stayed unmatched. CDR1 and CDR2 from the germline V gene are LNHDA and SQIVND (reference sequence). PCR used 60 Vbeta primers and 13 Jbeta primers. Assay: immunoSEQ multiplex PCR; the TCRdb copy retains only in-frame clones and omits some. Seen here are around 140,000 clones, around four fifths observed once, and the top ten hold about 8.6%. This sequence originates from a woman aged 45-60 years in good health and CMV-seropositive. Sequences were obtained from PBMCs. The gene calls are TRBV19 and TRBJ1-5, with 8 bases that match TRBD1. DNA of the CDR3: TGTGCCAGTAGTCCAGGGGGCAGGGGCAATCAGCCCCAGCATTTT. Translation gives CASSPGGRGNQPQHF. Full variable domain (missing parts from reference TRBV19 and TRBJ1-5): DGGITQSPKYLFRKEGQNVTLSCEQNLNHDAMYWYRQDPGQGLRLIYYSQIVNDFQKGDIAEGYSVSREKKESFPLTVTSAQKNPTAFYLCASSPGGRGNQPQHFGDGTRLSIL.